The clone carrying this T cell receptor (beta chain) was observed a few times. The sample originates from a study of cytomegalovirus exposure and HLA in healthy donors. Profiled with immunoSEQ multiplex PCR; TCRdb holds only in-frame clones, not every one. This sample has about 110,000 clones, with about 85% found just once. CDR3 length: 16 amino acids. Germline CDR1 and CDR2: PRHDT and FYEKMQ (reference sequence). After removal of 5 bases from V and 3 bases from J, the junction contained 10 bases not matched to a gene. Specimen: PBMCs. The sequence derives from a young woman in good health and CMV-seronegative. The gene calls are TRBV13 and TRBJ2-3, with TRBD2 identical over 8 bases. The CDR3: CASSPMSGGLTDTQYF. The DNA for the CDR3 is TGTGCCAGCAGCCCCATGTCGGGGGGGTTAACAGATACGCAGTATTTT. Full variable domain (remainder filled in from reference TRBV13 and TRBJ2-3): AAGVIQSPRHLIKEKRETATLKCYPIPRHDTVYWYQQGPGQDPQFLISFYEKMQSDKGSIPDRFSAQQFSDYHSELNMSSLELGDSALYFCASSPMSGGLTDTQYFGPGTRLTVL.